The 30 T cell receptor beta chains listed next were all sequenced from one sample in a study of blood T cell repertoires in COVID-19 (dated by TCRdb to the early 2020s). Receptor amplification or capture employed the immunoSEQ multiplex PCR assay. The immuneACCESS repertoire file appears here via TCRdb, limited to in-frame rearrangements. These files lack a portion of the clones; in checked studies, under half of the deficit traces to unresolved V genes, and the cause of the others is not known. Counted in this sample were roughly 290,000 clones; 84% of them appeared once. The ten largest clones take up more than 15% of the sample. Sequencing was carried out using peripheral blood. The receptors stem from a person aged 65 to 85 with COVID-19, enrolled during active disease.

This chain uses TRBV9 with TRBJ1-1; D not certain. Trimming stripped 0 bases from V and 7 bases from J, with 16 bases between. CDR3 size: 15 residues. In germline, CDR1 is SGDLS, CDR2 YYNGEE. The CDR3 coding sequence is TGTGCCAGCAGCGTAGGTGCAGGACTTACCAGTGAAGCTTTCTTT. Translation: CASSVGAGLTSEAFF.

The rearrangement links TRBV18 to TRBJ1-1; 7 nucleotides match TRBD1. The germline V gene has CDR1 KGHSH and CDR2 LQKENI. This CDR3 spans 15 amino acids. J lost 1 base, V lost 5 bases, and 7 bases had no gene match. The CDR3 coding sequence is TGTGCCAGCTCAGCTCCCGGGACAGCGAACACTGAAGCTTTCTTT. Encoded protein: CASSAPGTANTEAFF.

The V and J genes are TRBV14 and TRBJ2-2, with TRBD2 matching 14 bases. The CDR3 spans 16 residues. Trimming cost V 5 bases and J 7 bases; bases outside gene matches: 6. Germline-derived CDR1 and CDR2 are SGHDN and FVKESK. This CDR3 is CASSWGLAGVDGELFF. The CDR3 DNA is TGTGCCAGCAGCTGGGGACTAGCGGGAGTTGACGGGGAGCTGTTTTTT.

This clone turned up a few times. The chain has TRBV28 and TRBJ1-1, with 10 bases matching TRBD1. After removal of 10 bases from V and 1 base from J, the junction contained 3 bases not matched to a gene. The CDR3 spans 13 residues. The germline CDR1 and CDR2 sequences are MDHEN and SYDVKM. DNA of the CDR3: TGTGCCACCGACAGGGGGCGGAACACTGAAGCTTTCTTT. It is translated as CATDRGRNTEAFF.

The table lists this clone with a count of one. The rearrangement joins TRBV28 to TRBJ1-5; 11 bases are shared with TRBD1. The CDR3 is 15 residues long. With 2 bases clipped from V and 8 bases from J, the junction kept 5 bases outside the gene matches. The V gene's germline CDR1 is MDHEN and CDR2 SYDVKM. The CDR3 loop reads CASSLRTGGLKPQHF. The CDR3 bases are TGTGCCAGCAGTTTAAGGACAGGGGGCCTAAAGCCCCAGCATTTT.

CDR3 amino acids: CSANGQGGHEQYF. DNA of the CDR3: TGCAGCGCCAACGGGCAGGGTGGCCACGAGCAGTACTTC. The rearrangement uses TRBV29-1 and TRBJ2-7; a possible D gene is TRBD1 (5 bases). The ends were cut back, 7 bases at V and 5 bases at J, with 18 bases in the middle. The CDR3 runs 13 residues. In germline, CDR1 is SQVTM, CDR2 ANQGSEA.

V is TRBV18 and J is TRBJ2-7; TRBD1 matches at 8 bases. The CDR3 has 14 residues. The V gene's germline CDR1 is KGHSH and CDR2 LQKENI. Trimming at V came to 6 bases and at J to 2 bases, leaving 6 bases not matched to a gene. The CDR3 here is CASSPKQGAYEQYF. CDR3 coding DNA: TGTGCCAGCTCTCCAAAACAGGGGGCCTACGAGCAGTACTTC.

The V gene is TRBV27, the J gene TRBJ1-5; unclear D gene. Per germline, CDR1 MNHEY and CDR2 SMNVEV (reference sequence). V lost 2 bases, J lost 2 bases, and 10 bases lay in between. The CDR3 covers 15 residues. CDR3 DNA sequence: TGTGCCAGCAGTTTAACCGGGTTTGGCAATCAGCCCCAGCATTTT. As protein: CASSLTGFGNQPQHF.

V is TRBV10-3 and J is TRBJ2-1; 13 nucleotides agree with TRBD2. This CDR3 is 19 amino acids long. Germline CDR1 and CDR2: ENHRY and SYGVKD. Germline trimming cut 7 bases from V and 7 bases from J; bases unmatched to any gene: 19. The CDR3 DNA reads TGTGCCATCAACGACCACGGACTAGCGGGAGCAGGGACCCCTAATGAGCAGTTCTTC. Its translation is CAINDHGLAGAGTPNEQFF.

V gene TRBV19 combines with J gene TRBJ2-1; 8 nucleotides match TRBD2. Per the germline V gene, CDR1 is LNHDA and CDR2 is SQIVND (reference sequence). There are 15 residues in the CDR3. V was clipped by 6 bases and J by 3 bases; unmatched bases: 7. The CDR3 sequence is CASRTGTSGYNEQFF. As DNA, the CDR3 is TGTGCCAGTAGGACCGGGACTAGTGGCTACAATGAGCAGTTCTTC.

V and J are TRBV19 and TRBJ1-2; D may be TRBD1 (5 bases). This CDR3 comprises 15 residues. V was cut by 7 bases and J by 5 bases, with 20 bases left in between. The germline gives CDR1 LNHDA, CDR2 SQIVND (reference sequence). The CDR3 DNA is TGTGCCAGTAAGTCCCCAGGCGCGGGGCGGTATGGCTACACCTTC. The encoded protein is CASKSPGAGRYGYTF. The variable domain in full, with the rest retrieved from reference TRBV19 and TRBJ1-2, is DGGITQSPKYLFRKEGQNVTLSCEQNLNHDAMYWYRQDPGQGLRLIYYSQIVNDFQKGDIAEGYSVSREKKESFPLTVTSAQKNPTAFYLCASKSPGAGRYGYTFGSGTRLTVV.

This clone appeared once. The chain combines TRBV4-2 with TRBJ2-1, with a tentative D call TRBD1 (5 bases). The ends were cut back, 2 bases at V and 5 bases at J, with 13 bases in the middle. This CDR3 is built from 15 residues. Germline values: CDR1 LGHNA, CDR2 YNFKEQ. CDR3 residues: CASSQTQAGNNEQFF. As DNA, the CDR3 is TGTGCCAGCAGCCAAACACAGGCAGGAAACAATGAGCAGTTCTTC.

V gene TRBV6-5 combines with J gene TRBJ1-3; TRBD1 is a possible D gene (6 bases). Germline CDR1 and CDR2: MNHEY and SVGAGI. V was pared by 10 bases and J by 2 bases, with 12 bases between. The CDR3 runs to 13 residues. CDR3: CATSQGAGNTIYF. CDR3 nucleotide sequence: TGTGCCACCTCACAGGGCGCTGGAAACACCATATATTTT.

This chain connects TRBV13 to TRBJ1-2, with 8 bases fitting TRBD1. With 5 bases clipped from V and 2 bases from J, the junction kept 13 bases outside the gene matches. The CDR3 contains 17 residues. Germline CDR1 and CDR2: PRHDT and FYEKMQ (reference sequence). CDR3 nucleotides: TGTGCCAGCAGCCCCGCGCGTAGGGACAGGCAAAACTATGGCTACACCTTC. Its protein product is CASSPARRDRQNYGYTF.

V and J are TRBV5-1 and TRBJ1-1; D not resolved. V shed 1 base and J shed 2 bases, with 9 bases lying between them. Germline CDR1 SGHRS, CDR2 YFSETQ. The CDR3 covers 14 residues. The CDR3 nucleotides read TGCGCCAGCAGCTTGCGCCAGACAAACACTGAAGCTTTCTTT. Translation: CASSLRQTNTEAFF. Supplemented by reference TRBV5-1 and TRBJ1-1, the full variable domain reads KAGVTQTPRYLIKTRGQQVTLSCSPISGHRSVSWYQQTPGQGLQFLFEYFSETQRNKGNFPGRFSGRQFSNSRSEMNVSTLELGDSALYLCASSLRQTNTEAFFGQGTRLTVV.

The CDR3 sequence: CASSSGSGGPYNEQFF. In DNA form, the CDR3 reads TGTGCCAGCAGCTCGGGTAGCGGGGGGCCTTACAATGAGCAGTTCTTC. The gene calls are TRBV7-3 and TRBJ2-1; TRBD2 matches 10 bases. Trimming removed 4 bases from V and 4 bases from J; junction bases left unmatched: 7. CDR3 size: 16 residues. Looked up from germline, CDR1 is SGHTA and CDR2 is FQGTGA.

The chain joins TRBV3-1 (or the pseudogene TRBV3-2) to TRBJ2-3; TRBD2 matches at 8 bases. This CDR3 region has 15 residues. The V segment lost 3 bases and the J segment 3 bases; nucleotides outside the gene matches: 5. Germline V lookup: CDR1 LGHDT, CDR2 YNNKEL (reference sequence). The CDR3 DNA follows: TGTGCCAGCAGCCATCGCGGCGGGGGGACAGATACGCAGTATTTT. Protein product: CASSHRGGGTDTQYF.

The chain is built from TRBV6-5 and TRBJ2-7; D might be TRBD2 (5 bases). V was cut by 2 bases and J by 3 bases, with 14 bases left in between. The CDR3 extends over 15 amino acids. Germline V gene data show CDR1 as MNHEY and CDR2 as SVGAGI. CDR3 coding DNA: TGTGCCAGCAGTTACGTGGCGGGTCCTGGCTACGAGCAGTACTTC. It encodes CASSYVAGPGYEQYF.

The chain links TRBV28 to TRBJ2-7, with 8 bases fitting TRBD1. With V trimmed by 0 bases and J by 4 bases, 8 bases remained unmatched. Germline lookup yields CDR1 MDHEN and CDR2 SYDVKM. The CDR3 sequence is 16 residues long. CDR3 region: CASSLWETGARYEQYF. The CDR3 region has the DNA TGTGCCAGCAGTTTATGGGAGACAGGGGCGCGATACGAGCAGTACTTC.

V gene TRBV19 combines with J gene TRBJ1-4, with 7 bases lining up with TRBD1. The J segment lost 8 bases and the V segment lost 7 bases, leaving 10 bases of the junction unmatched. The length of the CDR3 is 14 residues. Per germline, CDR1 LNHDA and CDR2 SQIVND (reference sequence). CDR3 protein: CASTSGQSGEKLFF. The CDR3, as DNA: TGTGCCAGTACCTCGGGACAGAGCGGGGAAAAACTGTTTTTT.

V gene TRBV6-1 combines with J gene TRBJ2-6, with 8 bases aligning to TRBD1. The germline V gene encodes CDR1 MNHNS and CDR2 SASEGT. J lost 4 bases, V lost 3 bases, and 8 bases had no gene match. The CDR3 contains 17 residues. Here the CDR3 DNA reads TGTGCCAGCAGTGAGCTCAGGGGGCGATCCGGGGCCAACGTCCTGACTTTC. Translating it yields CASSELRGRSGANVLTF.

J is TRBJ1-5 and V is TRBV19, with TRBD1 matching 7 bases. Trimming at V came to 6 bases and at J to 9 bases, leaving 11 bases not matched to a gene. Germline V gives CDR1 LNHDA, CDR2 SQIVND (reference sequence). CDR3 length equals 14 residues. The CDR3 DNA sequence: TGTGCCAGTAGGGTCCGGGACAGCCTTTGGCCCCAGCATTTT. This gives the protein CASRVRDSLWPQHF.

The J gene is TRBJ2-2, the V gene TRBV7-2; weak D call: TRBD1 (6 bases). Per the germline V gene, CDR1 is SGHTA and CDR2 is FQGNSA. This CDR3 comprises 15 residues. Trimming took 0 bases from V and 5 from J, leaving 10 bases between them. The chain's CDR3 is CASSLAGGETGELFF. The CDR3 DNA sequence: TGTGCCAGCAGCTTAGCAGGGGGAGAGACCGGGGAGCTGTTTTTT.

The chain is built from TRBV5-4 and TRBJ1-2, with D perhaps matching TRBD1 (6 bases). Between the trimmed V and J ends, which lost 4 bases and 2 bases, there was a span of 15 bases. The CDR3 sequence is 15 residues long. The V gene's germline CDR1 is SGHNT and CDR2 YYREEE (reference sequence). Here the CDR3 reads CASSVVQGRNYGYTF. CDR3 nucleotide sequence: TGTGCCAGCAGCGTGGTACAGGGCAGAAACTATGGCTACACCTTC.

This clone was observed a few times. The chain uses TRBV13 and TRBJ2-1, with D tentatively TRBD1 (6 bases). Germline CDR1 is PRHDT and CDR2 is FYEKMQ (reference sequence). The V end lost 6 bases, the J end lost 7 bases, and 13 bases lay between the germline ends. The CDR3 totals 13 residues. CDR3 protein: CASRKVGANEQFF. In nucleotides, the CDR3 is TGTGCCAGCAGAAAGGTGGGGGCGAATGAGCAGTTCTTC.

The rearrangement links TRBV28 to TRBJ1-5; no clear D gene. CDR1 and CDR2 (germline): MDHEN, SYDVKM. The CDR3 is made up of 14 amino acids. Trimming left V 2 bases short and J 6 bases short, with 11 bases between. The CDR3 loop reads CASSLIGFAQPQHF. The CDR3 coding sequence is TGTGCCAGCAGTTTAATCGGGTTTGCTCAGCCCCAGCATTTT. Supplemented by reference TRBV28 and TRBJ1-5, the full variable domain reads DVKVTQSSRYLVKRTGEKVFLECVQDMDHENMFWYRQDPGLGLRLIYFSYDVKMKEKGDIPEGYSVSREKKERFSLILESASTNQTSMYLCASSLIGFAQPQHFGDGTRLSIL.

A few counts support this clone. The chain employs TRBV2 and TRBJ1-2; weak D call: TRBD1 (5 bases). The V and J ends lost 7 bases and 3 bases respectively, with 15 bases between them. Germline V lookup: CDR1 SNHLY, CDR2 FYNNEI. This CDR3 is 14 amino acids long. The CDR3: CASKQGPTDYGYTF. CDR3 DNA sequence: TGTGCCAGCAAGCAGGGTCCCACTGACTATGGCTACACCTTC.

The V gene is TRBV6-5, the J gene TRBJ1-5; 7 positions match TRBD1. Losses at the gene ends were 6 bases for V and 6 bases for J; bases not matched to a gene: 8. Germline V gives CDR1 MNHEY, CDR2 SVGAGI. The CDR3 is 14 amino acids. In DNA form, the CDR3 reads TGTGCCAGCAGCCTACAGGGGTTCGGTCAGCCCCAGCATTTT. Its translation is CASSLQGFGQPQHF.

The chain couples TRBV18 to TRBJ2-5; D is possibly TRBD2 (6 bases). The CDR3 runs to 13 residues. Trimming pared 6 bases from V and 1 base from J, leaving 9 bases between. CDR1 is KGHSH, CDR2 LQKENI, per germline. DNA of the CDR3: TGTGCCAGCTCCGGGACTTCCCAAGAGACCCAGTACTTC. The encoded protein is CASSGTSQETQYF. Full variable domain (rest looked up from reference TRBV18 and TRBJ2-5): NAGVMQNPRHLVRRRGQEARLRCSPMKGHSHVYWYRQLPEEGLKFMVYLQKENIIDESGMPKERFSAEFPKEGPSILRIQQVVRGDSAAYFCASSGTSQETQYFGPGTRLLVL.

The rearrangement links TRBV14 to TRBJ1-1, with 7 bases matching TRBD1. The CDR3 has 13 amino acids. Germline V gene data show CDR1 as SGHDN and CDR2 as FVKESK. V was clipped by 8 bases and J by 3 bases; unmatched bases: 6. The CDR3 reads CASRPQGYTEAFF. The CDR3 DNA reads TGTGCCAGCCGCCCACAGGGGTACACTGAAGCTTTCTTT. Filled out from reference TRBV14 and TRBJ1-1, the complete variable domain reads EAGVTQFPSHSVIEKGQTVTLRCDPISGHDNLYWYRRVMGKEIKFLLHFVKESKQDESGMPNNRFLAERTGGTYSTLKVQPAELEDSGVYFCASRPQGYTEAFFGQGTRLTVV.